These 15 T cell receptor beta chains came from one sample sequenced in a study of blood T cell repertoires in COVID-19. Method: immunoSEQ multiplex PCR; TCRdb's copy keeps in-frame clones and lacks some. The sample lists about 150,000 clones, roughly 84% occurring once. Sequenced sample: peripheral blood. All receptors derive from a man aged 60 to 69 with COVID-19, enrolled during active disease.

There are a few counts of this clone. The V call is TRBV6-5, the J call TRBJ1-4; no firm D call. CDR3 length equals 15 residues. Germline assignment: CDR1 MNHEY and CDR2 SVGAGI. Trimming left V 6 bases short and J 2 bases short, with 13 bases between. The CDR3 region has the DNA TGTGCCAGCAGCGATCAAGGCAGGACTAATGAAAAACTGTTTTTT. Protein product: CASSDQGRTNEKLFF.

V usage is TRBV7-6 and J usage is TRBJ2-3, with 11 nucleotides matching TRBD1. The germline gives CDR1 SGHVS, CDR2 FNYEAQ. This CDR3 spans 17 amino acids. With 2 bases clipped from V and 8 bases from J, the junction kept 12 bases outside the gene matches. The CDR3 DNA sequence: TGTGCCAGCAGCTTACAGGTTACGAGGACAGGGGGCGGTACGCAGTATTTT. As protein: CASSLQVTRTGGGTQYF.

J is TRBJ1-1 and V is TRBV11-1; D is possibly TRBD1 (5 bases). V was trimmed by 3 bases and J by 3 bases, leaving 11 bases between them. The CDR3 is made up of 14 amino acids. From germline, CDR1 is SGHAT and CDR2 FQDESV (reference sequence). CDR3 sequence reads: CASSLGGKDTEAFF. The CDR3, as DNA: TGTGCCAGCAGCTTGGGGGGAAAGGACACTGAAGCTTTCTTT.

V gene TRBV18 combines with J gene TRBJ1-2, with D tentatively TRBD1 (5 bases). CDR1 is KGHSH, CDR2 LQKENI, per germline. There are 14 residues in the CDR3. Trimming cost V 2 bases and J 1 base, with 8 bases left between them. CDR3 sequence (DNA): TGTGCCAGCTCACCAAACCAGGGTAACTATGGCTACACCTTC. As protein: CASSPNQGNYGYTF.

V is TRBV2 and J is TRBJ2-3; possible D gene TRBD2, 7 bases. The CDR3 spans 15 residues. Germline lookup yields CDR1 SNHLY and CDR2 FYNNEI. Trimming shortened V by 7 bases and J by 5 bases, and 19 bases separated the two germline ends. The CDR3 DNA reads TGTGCCAGCACGAGGGGGGGGGCATTCGAAGATACGCAGTATTTT. Its translation: CASTRGGAFEDTQYF.

The chain recombines TRBV6-5 with TRBJ2-3; tentatively, D is TRBD1 (5 bases). The CDR3 spans 15 residues. With 6 bases removed from V and 0 bases from J, the gap between germline ends came to 13 bases. Germline CDR1 is MNHEY and CDR2 is SVGAGI. This CDR3 reads CASSLQDRSTDTQYF. CDR3 bases: TGTGCCAGCAGCCTACAGGACCGTAGCACAGATACGCAGTATTTT.

This chain links TRBV14 with TRBJ2-1; 11 bases line up with TRBD2. V lost 2 bases to trimming and J lost 7 bases; unmatched junction nucleotides: 7. Germline values: CDR1 SGHDN, CDR2 FVKESK. This CDR3 spans 16 amino acids. CDR3 region: CASSQKLAGASNEQFF. DNA for the CDR3: TGTGCCAGCAGCCAAAAACTAGCGGGGGCTTCTAATGAGCAGTTCTTC. The full variable domain, its missing parts supplied by reference TRBV14 and TRBJ2-1, is EAGVTQFPSHSVIEKGQTVTLRCDPISGHDNLYWYRRVMGKEIKFLLHFVKESKQDESGMPNNRFLAERTGGTYSTLKVQPAELEDSGVYFCASSQKLAGASNEQFFGPGTRLTVL.

The genes are TRBV19 and TRBJ1-4; 10 positions match TRBD1. The V segment lost 8 bases and the J segment 6 bases; nucleotides outside the gene matches: 12. The CDR3 has 16 residues. Germline loops: CDR1 LNHDA, CDR2 SQIVND (reference sequence). The CDR3 loop reads CASGGDRGTGDEKLFF. The CDR3 DNA reads as TGTGCCAGTGGGGGAGATAGAGGGACAGGGGATGAAAAACTGTTTTTT.

The J gene is TRBJ1-1, the V gene TRBV5-1; D is ambiguous. From germline, CDR1 is SGHRS and CDR2 YFSETQ. V lost 0 bases and J 1 base, leaving 4 bases between the germline ends. There are 13 residues in the CDR3. CDR3 DNA sequence: TGCGCCAGCAGCTTGGACTCGAACACTGAAGCTTTCTTT. Translation: CASSLDSNTEAFF. Full variable domain (remainder filled in from reference TRBV5-1 and TRBJ1-1): KAGVTQTPRYLIKTRGQQVTLSCSPISGHRSVSWYQQTPGQGLQFLFEYFSETQRNKGNFPGRFSGRQFSNSRSEMNVSTLELGDSALYLCASSLDSNTEAFFGQGTRLTVV.

The V gene is TRBV11-3, the J gene TRBJ2-7, with a possible D match to TRBD1 (5 bases). The CDR3 sequence is 14 residues long. Germline values: CDR1 SGHNT, CDR2 YENEEA. Trimming shortened V by 1 base and J by 5 bases, and 12 bases separated the two germline ends. The CDR3 here is CASSLVGQGDEQYF. The CDR3 DNA sequence: TGTGCCAGCAGCTTAGTCGGCCAGGGCGACGAGCAGTACTTC.

The rearrangement uses TRBV30 and TRBJ2-5, with D possibly TRBD1 on 5 matching bases. Germline CDR1 reads GTSNPN; CDR2 reads SVGIG (reference sequence). This CDR3 spans 13 amino acids. V lost 2 bases and J lost 1, with 8 bases in between. The CDR3 sequence is CAWSSGIQETQYF. As DNA, the CDR3 is TGTGCCTGGAGTTCAGGGATCCAAGAGACCCAGTACTTC.

This clone was found a few times. V is TRBV5-1 and J is TRBJ1-6; possible D gene TRBD1, 6 bases. V was trimmed by 0 bases and J by 7 bases, leaving 14 bases between them. Germline V gives CDR1 SGHRS, CDR2 YFSETQ. The CDR3 totals 16 residues. The chain's CDR3 is CASSLVETGKNSPLHF. The CDR3 nucleotides are TGCGCCAGCAGCTTGGTGGAGACAGGAAAAAATTCACCCCTCCACTTT.

J is TRBJ1-3 and V is TRBV2; D not resolved. The V gene's germline CDR1 is SNHLY and CDR2 FYNNEI. This CDR3 has 14 residues. Between the trimmed V and J ends, which lost 7 bases and 3 bases, there was a span of 13 bases. CDR3 DNA sequence: TGTGCCAGCAAAGAACGGCACAGTGGAAACACCATATATTTT. Amino acids: CASKERHSGNTIYF.

The chain has TRBV6-2 or TRBV6-3 and TRBJ2-5; 11 bases line up with TRBD2. The length of the CDR3 is 17 residues. With V trimmed by 7 bases and J by 1 base, 11 bases remained unmatched. Germline CDR1 is MNHEY and CDR2 is SVGEGT. The CDR3 DNA sequence: TGTGCCAGCACCCCCGGCCTTCTAGCGGGAGGCCAAGAGACCCAGTACTTC. Its protein is CASTPGLLAGGQETQYF.

The chain uses TRBV18 and TRBJ1-2, with 10 positions matching TRBD1. After removal of 3 bases from V and 8 bases from J, the junction contained 6 bases not matched to a gene. The CDR3 is made up of 14 amino acids. Germline values: CDR1 KGHSH, CDR2 LQKENI. As DNA, the CDR3 is TGTGCCAGCTCACCTGGGGACAGGGGAGGAGGCTACACCTTC. Protein sequence: CASSPGDRGGGYTF.